The 8 T cell receptor beta chains reported below all come from one sample, sequenced in a study of pediatric ulcerative colitis. Rectal tissue came from one to two pinch biopsies taken at colonoscopy. Some clones are missing from TCRdb's copy, which holds only in-frame ones; the method was immunoSEQ multiplex PCR. The data show tens of thousands of clones, about three quarters seen once. What was sequenced was gut tissue. The receptors originated from a boy between 10 and 17 years old with mild ulcerative colitis.

The genes are TRBV19 and TRBJ2-3; 9 bases align to TRBD2. The ends lost 7 bases at V and 1 base at J; junction bases unmatched: 6. The CDR3 spans 15 residues. The germline gives CDR1 LNHDA, CDR2 SQIVND (reference sequence). CDR3 nucleotide sequence: TGTGCCAGTAAGCGCGGGGGGGCCGGCACAGATACGCAGTATTTT. Its protein product is CASKRGGAGTDTQYF.

This chain uses TRBV6-5 with TRBJ1-2; TRBD1 matches 10 bases. This CDR3 is 15 amino acids long. CDR1 and CDR2 from the germline V gene are MNHEY and SVGAGI. With 6 bases clipped from V and 6 bases from J, the junction kept 10 bases outside the gene matches. This CDR3 reads CASSSPGQGPHGYTF. The CDR3 DNA reads as TGTGCCAGCAGCTCTCCGGGACAGGGGCCCCATGGCTACACCTTC.

This chain uses TRBV7-2 with TRBJ1-6; D is perhaps TRBD1 (5 bases). CDR1 is SGHTA, CDR2 FQGNSA, per germline. V gave up 5 bases and J gave up 6 bases, with 20 bases separating them. The CDR3 runs 17 residues. CDR3: CASSRTTPRDSNSPLHF. The CDR3 DNA sequence: TGTGCCAGCAGCCGAACAACTCCCCGTGACAGTAATTCACCCCTCCACTTT.

V is TRBV6-5 and J is TRBJ1-2, with TRBD1 matching 7 bases. Trimming took 5 bases from V and 7 from J; bases not matched to a gene: 10. The CDR3 is made up of 14 amino acids. The germline CDR1 and CDR2 sequences are MNHEY and SVGAGI. Written as DNA, the CDR3 is TGTGCCAGCAGTATGCAACAGGGGCAGACTGGCTACACCTTC. Its protein is CASSMQQGQTGYTF.

The chain carries TRBV4-1 and TRBJ2-7, with TRBD2 matching 9 bases. CDR3 length equals 14 residues. CDR1 and CDR2 (germline): MGHRA, YSYEKL. V dropped 2 bases and J dropped 2; count of bases not matched to a gene: 1. CDR3 nucleotide sequence: TGCGCCAGCAGCCAATTAGCGGGGGCCTACGAGCAGTACTTC. Residues: CASSQLAGAYEQYF.

The gene calls are TRBV19 and TRBJ1-2; tentatively, D is TRBD1 (6 bases). The CDR3 sequence is 19 residues long. Trimming pared 1 base from V and 1 base from J, leaving 22 bases between. Germline loops: CDR1 LNHDA, CDR2 SQIVND (reference sequence). The CDR3 DNA is TGTGCCAGTAGTATAGTAGGCAGGGGACGTTCTGGGGATAACTATGGCTACACCTTC. Residues: CASSIVGRGRSGDNYGYTF.

This sequence joins TRBV7-8 and TRBJ1-5, with 9 nucleotides matching TRBD1. Looked up from germline, CDR1 is SGHVS and CDR2 is FQNEAQ. J was trimmed by 6 bases and V by 3 bases; bases with no gene match: 15. This CDR3 has 18 residues. CDR3 nucleotide sequence: TGTGCCAGCAGCTTGCTAAGGACAGGGGACAAGGTGATTCAGCCCCAGCATTTT. It is translated as CASSLLRTGDKVIQPQHF.

The rearrangement uses TRBV6-1 and TRBJ1-2; D not resolved. The CDR3 totals 12 residues. Trimming removed 3 bases at V and 4 bases at J, with 6 bases between. Germline V gene lookup returns CDR1 MNHNS and CDR2 SASEGT. The CDR3 is CASSDLPYGYTF. In DNA form, the CDR3 reads TGTGCCAGCAGTGATCTCCCCTATGGCTACACCTTC.